This T cell receptor beta chain was observed in a study of cytomegalovirus exposure and HLA in healthy donors. PCR primers comprised 60 Vbeta and 13 Jbeta primers. Produced via immunoSEQ multiplex PCR; TCRdb's table is partial and in-frame only. The table shows under 200,000 clones, with about three quarters occurring only once. V was pared by 5 bases and J by 7 bases, with 11 bases between. There are 13 residues in the CDR3. Germline assignment: CDR1 SEHNR and CDR2 FQNEAQ (reference sequence). In this sample, this clone turned up a few times. This clonotype was obtained from a girl aged 5 to 17 in good health and CMV-seronegative. Sequencing input: PBMCs. The chain joins TRBV7-9 to TRBJ1-4; D is unresolved. The CDR3 bases are TGTGCCAGCAGCCCCACGCTGAGTGAAAAACTGTTTTTT. Its translation: CASSPTLSEKLFF.